The entry below describes one T cell receptor (beta chain). Antigen: not known. These data come from a study of T cells in localized non-small cell lung cancer. Study-wide points: Heterogeneity remains possible because sequencing was limited to only one tumor region. Exceeding tumor, uninvolved adjacent lung had the highest T cell clonality.

Trimming removed 0 bases at V and 3 bases at J, with 12 bases between. CDR3 length: 15 residues. Germline V gene sequence: CDR1 LGHNA, CDR2 YSLEER. The table came from immunoSEQ multiplex PCR; TCRdb's copy has only in-frame clones and leaves some out. The profile shows about 59,000 clones, approximately 91% of them singletons. The input for sequencing was peripheral blood, taken before any cancer treatment. The clonotype originates from a man aged 40 to 70 with stage I lung adenocarcinoma. The V gene is TRBV4-3, the J gene TRBJ2-7, with D hard to call. CDR3 sequence: CASSQEPALGYEQYF. The CDR3 coding sequence is TGCGCCAGCAGCCAAGAACCGGCACTGGGCTACGAGCAGTACTTC.